Listed below are T cell receptor beta chains from one sample, sequenced in a study of T cells in Graves' hyperthyroidism and ophthalmopathy. TCRdb re-derived calls from the multiplex PCR reads in MiXCR, one entry per CDR3 protein. Among about 480,000 distinct CDR3 sequences listed, approximately 25% were seen once. Sequencing used blood. These receptors were collected from a woman in her twenties or thirties with Graves' ophthalmopathy. CDR3s include the opening cysteine and the closing phenylalanine or tryptophan. A D gene is named only where the DNA matches it firmly. Clone size, where shown, is once, few, many, or a class for clones that have expanded.

d_gene: -
abundance: few
j_gene: TRBJ2-7
v_gene: TRBV15
CDR3nt: TGTGCCACCAGCCTCCGGCAGGGGGGTCCCTACGAGCAGTACTTC
CDR3aa: CATSLRQGGPYEQYF

d_gene: -
abundance: many
j_gene: TRBJ1-5
v_gene: TRBV6-5
CDR3nt: TGTGCCAGCAGAGCGGGCAAGTATAGCAATCAGCCCCAGCATTTT
CDR3aa: CASRAGKYSNQPQHF

d_gene: -
abundance: few
j_gene: TRBJ1-1
v_gene: TRBV12-5
CDR3nt: TGTGCTAGTGGTTCCTCCCCTCTGACAGGCATGATGAACACTGAAGCTTTCTTT
CDR3aa: CASGSSPLTGMMNTEAFF

d_gene: -
abundance: -
j_gene: TRBJ2-5
v_gene: TRBV5-1
CDR3nt: TGCGCCAGCAGCTTGGGGGCCGGGGTAGGCGAAGAGACCCAGTACTTC
CDR3aa: CASSLGAGVGEETQYF

d_gene: -
abundance: many
j_gene: TRBJ1-1
v_gene: TRBV10-3
CDR3nt: TGTGCCATCAGTGAGTTTGTGGGGAACACTGAAGCTTTCTTT
CDR3aa: CAISEFVGNTEAFF

d_gene: TRBD1
abundance: many
j_gene: TRBJ2-7
v_gene: TRBV7-8
CDR3nt: TGTGCCAGCAGCTTACCTAAGGGACAGAACCCTACCTACGAGCAGTACTTC
CDR3aa: CASSLPKGQNPTYEQYF

d_gene: -
abundance: few
j_gene: TRBJ2-5
v_gene: TRBV7-8
CDR3nt: TGTGCCAGCAGCAAACAGGGAACCCAAGAGACCCAGTACTTC
CDR3aa: CASSKQGTQETQYF

d_gene: TRBD1
abundance: many
j_gene: TRBJ1-1
v_gene: TRBV12-3/TRBV12-4
CDR3nt: TGTGCCAGCAGTCTCCGGACAGGGAAGGCTGAAGCTTTCTTT
CDR3aa: CASSLRTGKAEAFF

d_gene: -
abundance: many
j_gene: TRBJ1-5
v_gene: TRBV2
CDR3nt: TGTGCCAGCAGTGATTGGGGGGCTAGCAATCAGCCCCAGCATTTT
CDR3aa: CASSDWGASNQPQHF

d_gene: TRBD1
abundance: few
j_gene: TRBJ1-5
v_gene: TRBV12-3/TRBV12-4
CDR3nt: TGTGCCAGCAGCCTTCGGGACAGCCATTGGCCCCAGCATTTT
CDR3aa: CASSLRDSHWPQHF

d_gene: -
abundance: many
j_gene: TRBJ2-2
v_gene: TRBV2
CDR3nt: TGTGCCAGCAGTGACCAGGGGCTCCCCGGGGAGCTGTTTTTT
CDR3aa: CASSDQGLPGELFF

d_gene: -
abundance: many
j_gene: TRBJ1-5
v_gene: TRBV14
CDR3nt: TGTGCCAGCAGCCAAGATAGTTCTGTGGGGCCCCAGCATTTT
CDR3aa: CASSQDSSVGPQHF

d_gene: -
abundance: many
j_gene: TRBJ1-1
v_gene: TRBV6-1
CDR3nt: TGTGCCAGCAGCCCTTTGGTTCTCAGCGGGGCTGAAGCTTTCTTT
CDR3aa: CASSPLVLSGAEAFF

d_gene: -
abundance: few
j_gene: TRBJ2-2
v_gene: TRBV7-2
CDR3nt: TGTGCCAGCAGCTTAGGCGGGATAGGCACCGGGGAGCTGTTTTTT
CDR3aa: CASSLGGIGTGELFF

d_gene: -
abundance: once
j_gene: TRBJ1-1
v_gene: TRBV6-2/TRBV6-3
CDR3nt: TGTGCCAGCAGCTACCCCGGAAGGGCGGAAGCTTTCTTT
CDR3aa: CASSYPGRAEAFF

d_gene: -
abundance: -
j_gene: TRBJ1-5
v_gene: TRBV4-1
CDR3nt: TGCGCCAGCAGCCAAGATCTTTTCGGGGTCAATCAGCCCCAGCATTTT
CDR3aa: CASSQDLFGVNQPQHF

d_gene: -
abundance: many
j_gene: TRBJ2-5
v_gene: TRBV7-9
CDR3nt: TGTGCCAGCAGCCAGGCCATGGTGGAGACCCAGTACTTC
CDR3aa: CASSQAMVETQYF

d_gene: -
abundance: -
j_gene: TRBJ2-7
v_gene: TRBV6-5
CDR3nt: TGTGCCAGCAGTTCCCTGGGGACAGAGGGAGGCGAGCAGTACTTC
CDR3aa: CASSSLGTEGGEQYF

d_gene: TRBD2
abundance: -
j_gene: TRBJ2-3
v_gene: TRBV6-1
CDR3nt: TGTGCCAGCAGTGAAGCGCCTCAGCTAGCGGGGGGGCTTTATACGCAGTATTTT
CDR3aa: CASSEAPQLAGGLYTQYF

d_gene: TRBD1
abundance: few
j_gene: TRBJ2-7
v_gene: TRBV28
CDR3nt: TGTGCCAGCACGCTTGGGGACAGTATCTACGAGCAGTACTTC
CDR3aa: CASTLGDSIYEQYF

d_gene: TRBD2
abundance: -
j_gene: TRBJ2-7
v_gene: TRBV6-2/TRBV6-3
CDR3nt: TGTGCCAGCAGTTACTCGAGTCTCTCGGTACTAGCGGGAGAAGAGCAGTACTTC
CDR3aa: CASSYSSLSVLAGEEQYF

d_gene: -
abundance: -
j_gene: TRBJ1-1
v_gene: TRBV6-1
CDR3nt: TGTGCCAGCAGGGCAGACAGTACTCACACTGAAGCTTTCTTT
CDR3aa: CASRADSTHTEAFF

d_gene: -
abundance: few
j_gene: TRBJ2-2
v_gene: TRBV9
CDR3nt: TGTGCCAGCAGCGTATCTTACAATAGGGGGGCGGACACCGGGGAGCTGTTTTTT
CDR3aa: CASSVSYNRGADTGELFF

d_gene: TRBD1
abundance: -
j_gene: TRBJ1-1
v_gene: TRBV28
CDR3nt: TGTGCCAGCAATCGACAGGGGGCGGTTGGAGAAGCTTTCTTT
CDR3aa: CASNRQGAVGEAFF

d_gene: -
abundance: many
j_gene: TRBJ1-6
v_gene: TRBV15
CDR3nt: TGTGCCACCAGCAGAGTTTGGACATCATTATCGTCCCTCCACTTT
CDR3aa: CATSRVWTSLSSLHF

d_gene: -
abundance: -
j_gene: TRBJ2-2
v_gene: TRBV7-2
CDR3nt: TGTGCCAGCAGCCGAGCCGAGTACACCGGGGAGCTGTTTTTT
CDR3aa: CASSRAEYTGELFF

d_gene: -
abundance: many
j_gene: TRBJ2-2
v_gene: TRBV5-1
CDR3nt: TGCGCCAGCAGCAAGAAGGGGACCCCCAGCGACACCGGGGAGCTGTTTTTT
CDR3aa: CASSKKGTPSDTGELFF

d_gene: -
abundance: few
j_gene: TRBJ2-7
v_gene: TRBV3-1
CDR3nt: TGTGCCAGCAGCCAACCCGGGGGGACAGTCAACTACGAGCAGTACTTC
CDR3aa: CASSQPGGTVNYEQYF

d_gene: TRBD1
abundance: -
j_gene: TRBJ2-5
v_gene: TRBV28
CDR3nt: TGTGCCAGCAGCTCACGGGTCGCGGGACAGGGGTTCCAGGCCCAGTACTTC
CDR3aa: CASSSRVAGQGFQAQYF